Sequencing of this TCR beta chain was carried out in a study of T cells of healthy individuals (dated by TCRdb to the late 2010s). Receptor amplification or capture employed 5' RACE. The reads were generated on an Illumina MiSeq. TCRdb applied fastp at Q25 and MiXCR to the public reads, then kept only in-frame beta chains. Merged by CDR3 protein, the rows form single entries marked with the most common genes and DNA. The sample table contains about 63,000 distinct CDR3 sequences; only one count was recorded for around 15% of them. The leading ten clones occupy around 4.6% of the sample. This clonotype was found many times. What antigen it recognizes has not been identified. Base qualities were left out, and no much larger clone turns up one base away. As encoded in the germline V gene, CDR1 is SQVTM while CDR2 is ANQGSEA. Relative to germline, V is missing 1 base and J is missing 5 bases, with 5 bases of the junction outside any gene match. The CDR3 goes from the cysteine to the phenylalanine over 13 residues. Just the 39-base CDR3 DNA is kept, in frame starting at base 1.

This clonotype originated in a human donor in good health. The chain is encoded by TRBV29-1 joined to TRBJ2-7; 7 nucleotides in the junction match TRBD2. The DNA is as follows: TGCAGCGTTGAAGGCCTAGCGGTTCACGAGCAGTACTTC. The translation is CSVEGLAVHEQYF.